These 15 T cell receptor beta chains were all obtained from the same sample, sequenced in a study of OX40 agonist ivuxolimab in advanced cancers. Profiled with immunoSEQ multiplex PCR; TCRdb holds only in-frame clones, not every one. The sample includes about 80,000 clones, 70% to 90% of them seen just once. Sequenced material: CD4+ or CD8+ T cells sorted from blood, taken in a trial of the OX40 agonist ivuxolimab. These receptors were taken from an adult with an advanced solid tumor such as melanoma, head and neck, liver or kidney cancer.

The chain carries TRBV5-5 and TRBJ2-2, with D possibly TRBD2 on 6 matching bases. CDR1 is SGHKS and CDR2 is YYEKEE in the germline V gene (reference sequence). This CDR3 region has 15 residues. V lost 4 bases, J lost 7 bases, and 17 bases lay in between. The CDR3 here is CASSPGAGRFGELFF. CDR3 DNA: TGTGCCAGCAGCCCCGGGGCAGGGAGGTTCGGGGAGCTGTTTTTT.

V usage is TRBV5-1 and J usage is TRBJ2-3; D gene unclear. Trimming removed 0 bases from V and 1 base from J, with 9 bases in between. The germline gives CDR1 SGHRS, CDR2 YFSETQ. There are 15 residues in the CDR3. The CDR3 loop reads CASSLEAGRTDTQYF. The CDR3 nucleotides read TGCGCCAGCAGCTTGGAGGCCGGGCGCACAGATACGCAGTATTTT.

The V gene is TRBV30, the J gene TRBJ2-3; 10 positions agree with TRBD2. The CDR3 is 18 residues long. Per the germline V gene, CDR1 is GTSNPN and CDR2 is SVGIG (reference sequence). The V and J ends lost 4 bases and 6 bases, in that order; junction bases with no gene match: 19. The CDR3 sequence: CAWITGCERGGPRDTQYF. The CDR3 nucleotides read TGTGCCTGGATTACGGGGTGCGAGCGGGGGGGCCCTAGGGATACGCAGTATTTT. Full variable domain (missing parts from reference TRBV30 and TRBJ2-3): SQTIHQWPATLVQPVGSPLSLECTVEGTSNPNLYWYRQAAGRGLQLLFYSVGIGQISSEVPQNLSASRPQDRQFILSSKKLLLSDSGFYLCAWITGCERGGPRDTQYFGPGTRLTVL.

V and J are TRBV28 and TRBJ1-6; no reliable D call. The CDR3 extends over 13 amino acids. V dropped 7 bases and J dropped 14 bases, with 18 bases sitting between them. The germline V gene has CDR1 MDHEN and CDR2 SYDVKM. DNA for the CDR3: TGTGCCAGCAACCCTGGTCAGGAGACCACCCTCCACTTT. It specifies CASNPGQETTLHF.

The chain joins TRBV29-1 to TRBJ2-3; D might be TRBD2 (5 bases). The CDR3 covers 14 residues. Germline CDR1 is SQVTM and CDR2 is ANQGSEA. V gave up 4 bases and J gave up 1 base, with 12 bases separating them. Here the CDR3 DNA reads TGCAGCGTTGCCGGGCTAGCCGGCACAGATACGCAGTATTTT. Translated, it gives CSVAGLAGTDTQYF.

The V and J genes are TRBV5-6 and TRBJ2-5, with D perhaps TRBD1 (6 bases). This CDR3 comprises 14 residues. CDR1 is SGHDT and CDR2 is YYEEEE in the germline V gene. V was pared by 4 bases and J by 5 bases, with 15 bases between. Here the CDR3 reads CASSDQGSAETQYF. CDR3 coding DNA: TGTGCCAGCAGCGATCAGGGGTCTGCGGAGACCCAGTACTTC.

The rearrangement joins TRBV6-1 to TRBJ1-2; TRBD1 matches at 7 bases. Germline values: CDR1 MNHNS, CDR2 SASEGT. The CDR3 runs 14 residues. V gave up 1 base and J gave up 6 bases; unmatched junction bases: 5. Here the CDR3 reads CASSEVRGLNGYTF. As DNA, the CDR3 is TGTGCCAGCAGTGAAGTGAGGGGGCTTAATGGCTACACCTTC.

This rearrangement joins TRBV5-6 to TRBJ1-3; TRBD1 matches at 8 bases. CDR1 and CDR2 from the germline V gene are SGHDT and YYEEEE. V shed 2 bases, J shed 1 base, and the junction held 2 bases outside the gene matches. The CDR3 contains 15 residues. CDR3 in amino acids: CASSFTGGSGNTIYF. As DNA, the CDR3 is TGTGCCAGCAGCTTTACAGGGGGATCTGGAAACACCATATATTTT.

The CDR3 protein is CASERGVSTDTQYF. In DNA form, the CDR3 reads TGCGCCAGCGAGAGGGGGGTTAGCACAGATACGCAGTATTTT. The chain recombines TRBV10-1 with TRBJ2-3; tentatively, D is TRBD1 or TRBD2 (6 bases each). V was clipped by 8 bases and J by 0 bases, with 12 bases between them. Germline assignment: CDR1 WNHNN and CDR2 SYGVQD (reference sequence). The CDR3 contains 14 residues.

J is TRBJ1-5 and V is TRBV2; 8 bases agree with TRBD1. CDR1 is SNHLY and CDR2 is FYNNEI in the germline V gene. The CDR3 sequence is 15 residues long. J gave up 5 bases and V 6 bases, and 9 bases lay outside the gene matches. The CDR3 reads CASRDRVRGDQPQHF. The DNA for the CDR3 is TGTGCCAGCAGGGACAGGGTTCGTGGCGATCAGCCCCAGCATTTT.

This clone was seen only once. The chain couples TRBV28 to TRBJ2-7; either TRBD1 or TRBD2 may supply D (6 bases each). The CDR3 runs 14 residues. Trimming removed 3 bases from V and 1 base from J, with 10 bases in between. From germline, CDR1 is MDHEN and CDR2 SYDVKM. The CDR3 is CASSFRGPSYEQYF. CDR3 nucleotide sequence: TGTGCCAGCAGTTTCCGGGGGCCATCCTACGAGCAGTACTTC.

The J gene is TRBJ2-7, the V gene TRBV29-1; TRBD1 matches 8 bases. This CDR3 region has 16 residues. CDR1 is SQVTM and CDR2 is ANQGSEA in the germline V gene. The V segment lost 3 bases and the J segment 4 bases; nucleotides outside the gene matches: 14. This CDR3 reads CSVEFPRAGGFYEQYF. The CDR3 nucleotides read TGCAGCGTTGAGTTTCCTCGGGCAGGGGGCTTTTACGAGCAGTACTTC.

This rearrangement joins TRBV7-2 to TRBJ1-1; the D is unclear. The germline gives CDR1 SGHTA, CDR2 FQGNSA. The CDR3 covers 15 residues. Deletions cut 5 bases from V and 6 bases from J, with 19 bases between. The CDR3 loop is CASSQREGATSEAFF. Written as DNA, the CDR3 is TGTGCCAGCAGCCAGCGGGAGGGTGCCACCTCTGAAGCTTTCTTT.

The table lists this clone with a few counts. This sequence joins TRBV7-9 and TRBJ2-5; D unclear. Trimming took 3 bases from V and 4 from J, leaving 6 bases between them. The germline CDR1 and CDR2 sequences are SEHNR and FQNEAQ (reference sequence). The CDR3 runs 12 residues. The CDR3 region is CASSFEGETQYF. The CDR3 DNA is TGTGCCAGCAGCTTCGAAGGAGAGACCCAGTACTTC.

This clone was seen more than once but under ten times. This chain's CDR3 is CASSLVRGSNYGYTF. DNA of the CDR3: TGTGCCAGTAGCCTGGTTCGGGGATCTAACTATGGCTACACCTTC. The chain combines TRBV19 with TRBJ1-2, with D hard to call. V lost 6 bases to trimming and J lost 0 bases, with 14 bases between them. CDR1 is LNHDA and CDR2 is SQIVND in the germline V gene (reference sequence). This CDR3 spans 15 amino acids. Complete variable domain (other parts from reference TRBV19 and TRBJ1-2): DGGITQSPKYLFRKEGQNVTLSCEQNLNHDAMYWYRQDPGQGLRLIYYSQIVNDFQKGDIAEGYSVSREKKESFPLTVTSAQKNPTAFYLCASSLVRGSNYGYTFGSGTRLTVV.